This TCR beta chain emerged from a study of blood T cell repertoires in COVID-19. Overall study context: Samples representing acute and convalescent COVID-19 were sourced from the United States, Italy and Spain. In each case, the material was cDNA or gDNA derived from T cells, B-cell-depleted T cells, or PBMCs.

Trimming took 0 bases from V and 3 from J, leaving 14 bases between them. The germline gives CDR1 LNHNV, CDR2 YYDKDF (reference sequence). There are 16 residues in the CDR3. Per the original methods: Amplifying reference gene primers gave estimates of nucleated cell counts. Libraries were prepared by immunoSEQ multiplex PCR; TCRdb keeps only in-frame clonotypes and omits some of them. D and trimming were read from the DNA, whereas the V and J calls and clone size are those reported in that table. This table has some 310,000 clones, around 90% appearing once. Source material: peripheral blood. The clonotype comes from a man aged 50 to 59 with active or convalescent COVID-19. V gene TRBV15 combines with J gene TRBJ1-2; unclear D gene. In nucleotides, the CDR3 is TGTGCCACCAGCAGAGAAGTTGGGGAGATGGACTATGGCTACACCTTC. Translation: CATSREVGEMDYGYTF.